These 29 T cell receptor beta chains were all obtained from the same sample, sequenced in a study of long-term antiretroviral therapy in people with HIV (dated by TCRdb to between 2021 and 2022). Sequencing of the TRB variable region was done with the immunoSEQ hsTCRB v3.0 assay at survey level resolution. Drawn from immuneACCESS, this table holds only the in-frame rearrangements with V and J called that TCRdb kept. Clones are partly lost; checked studies trace under half to an unresolved V gene and leave the rest unexplained. The sample table lists 20,000 to 25,000 clones, around four fifths of them with a count of one. The top ten clones comprise 3.4% of the sample. This material consisted of unsorted PBMCs, taken 1.9 years after starting antiretroviral therapy. These receptor sequences come from a woman aged 45-65 years with HIV.

This clone was recorded a few times. The V gene is TRBV4-2, the J gene TRBJ1-2; 11 nucleotides line up with TRBD1. This CDR3 is built from 14 residues. Germline CDR1 is LGHNA and CDR2 is YNFKEQ. V shed 1 base and J 7 bases; nucleotides not matched to a gene: 2. The CDR3 bases are TGTGCCAGCAGCCAAGCCGGGACAGGGGGTGGCTACACCTTC. Its protein is CASSQAGTGGGYTF.

The rearrangement joins TRBV19 to TRBJ2-1; TRBD2 aligns across 7 bases. Germline CDR1 LNHDA, CDR2 SQIVND (reference sequence). This CDR3 is built from 18 residues. J lost 0 bases, V lost 3 bases, and 11 bases had no gene match. The CDR3 sequence: CASSIYSGVHPSYNEQFF. In DNA form, the CDR3 reads TGTGCCAGTAGTATCTACAGCGGGGTCCATCCCTCCTACAATGAGCAGTTCTTC.

The rearrangement links TRBV18 to TRBJ1-2; 9 bases are shared with TRBD1. Unmatched junction bases numbered 10, after V lost 2 bases and J lost 0 bases. Germline loops: CDR1 KGHSH, CDR2 LQKENI. The CDR3 runs 18 residues. The CDR3 protein is CASSPISGTGNTNYGYTF. The DNA for the CDR3 is TGTGCCAGCTCACCAATCTCCGGGACAGGGAATACTAACTATGGCTACACCTTC. The full variable domain, with the rest looked up from reference TRBV18 and TRBJ1-2, is NAGVMQNPRHLVRRRGQEARLRCSPMKGHSHVYWYRQLPEEGLKFMVYLQKENIIDESGMPKERFSAEFPKEGPSILRIQQVVRGDSAAYFCASSPISGTGNTNYGYTFGSGTRLTVV.

V and J are TRBV5-1 and TRBJ2-7; 8 nucleotides line up with TRBD1. Per the germline V gene, CDR1 is SGHRS and CDR2 is YFSETQ. V gave up 0 bases and J gave up 7 bases; unmatched junction bases: 6. CDR3 size: 14 residues. The CDR3: CASSLDYRGSEQYF. CDR3 bases: TGCGCCAGCAGCTTGGATTACAGGGGGTCGGAGCAGTACTTC.

This chain links TRBV7-2 with TRBJ1-2; TRBD1 matches at 10 bases. With V trimmed by 3 bases and J by 7 bases, 5 bases remained unmatched. Germline CDR1 is SGHTA and CDR2 is FQGNSA. The CDR3 is 14 amino acids. CDR3 coding DNA: TGTGCCAGCAGCTTCGGCGACAGGGGGCTTGGCTACACCTTC. The encoded protein is CASSFGDRGLGYTF. The whole variable domain, filled in from reference TRBV7-2 and TRBJ1-2, reads GAGVSQSPSNKVTEKGKDVELRCDPISGHTALYWYRQSLGQGLEFLIYFQGNSAPDKSGLPSDRFSAERTGGSVSTLTIQRTQQEDSAVYLCASSFGDRGLGYTFGSGTRLTVV.

This clone was recorded a few times. The chain is built from TRBV14 and TRBJ1-2; D gene unclear. The CDR3 covers 14 residues. Germline values: CDR1 SGHDN, CDR2 FVKESK. V lost 0 bases and J lost 3, with 8 bases in between. CDR3 bases: TGTGCCAGCAGCCAAGAACTGGGATACTATGGCTACACCTTC. This translates into CASSQELGYYGYTF.

V gene TRBV7-2 combines with J gene TRBJ2-5, with 9 bases matching TRBD2. CDR1 is SGHTA, CDR2 FQGNSA, per germline. Trimming removed 4 bases from V and 5 bases from J; junction bases left unmatched: 5. This CDR3 comprises 14 residues. CDR3 loop: CASSSSGVGETQYF. Written as DNA, the CDR3 is TGTGCCAGCAGCTCTAGCGGGGTTGGGGAGACCCAGTACTTC.

The V gene is TRBV7-2, the J gene TRBJ1-2; D unresolved. Trimming pared 1 base from V and 3 bases from J, leaving 9 bases between. The CDR3 has 14 residues. Germline V lookup: CDR1 SGHTA, CDR2 FQGNSA. CDR3 sequence reads: CASSLDPVYYGYTF. The CDR3 DNA reads as TGTGCCAGCAGCTTAGATCCGGTGTACTATGGCTACACCTTC.

The genes are TRBV19 and TRBJ2-4; D gene uncertain. The ends were cut back, 9 bases at V and 0 bases at J, with 12 bases in the middle. CDR3 length: 14 residues. The germline V gene has CDR1 LNHDA and CDR2 SQIVND (reference sequence). The CDR3 loop is CASGSSLAKNIQYF. In DNA, the CDR3 is TGTGCCAGCGGGTCCAGCCTAGCCAAAAACATTCAGTACTTC.

The genes are TRBV21-1 and TRBJ2-7; the table calls TRBD1, which could not be checked here. TRBV21-1 is a pseudogene. The CDR3 has 13 amino acids. The CDR3 nucleotides read TGTGCCACCCCGACAAACGCCTCCTACGAGCAGTACTTC. Its translation is CATPTNASYEQYF.

The count of this clone is one. The J gene is TRBJ1-6, the V gene TRBV19, with TRBD1 as a possible D gene (5 bases). Trimming took off 3 bases at V and 13 bases at J, with 16 bases between the two ends. Germline V CDR1 and CDR2: LNHDA, SQIVND (reference sequence). This CDR3 spans 14 amino acids. For the CDR3, the DNA is TGTGCCAGTAGTATCGGGACCGTCGGACTCCCCCTCCACTTT. This sequence encodes CASSIGTVGLPLHF.

This clone occurred a few times. This chain joins TRBV7-2 and TRBJ2-7, with 7 bases matching TRBD1. With 5 bases clipped from V and 6 bases from J, the junction kept 10 bases outside the gene matches. CDR3 length: 14 residues. CDR1 SGHTA and CDR2 FQGNSA come from the germline V gene. CDR3 sequence: CASSRVGQTSEQYF. Written as DNA, the CDR3 is TGTGCCAGCAGCCGGGTGGGACAGACTTCCGAGCAGTACTTC.

V usage is TRBV7-9 and J usage is TRBJ1-1, with 9 bases fitting TRBD1. Germline V CDR1 and CDR2: SEHNR, FQNEAQ (reference sequence). The CDR3 is made up of 14 amino acids. V was pared by 3 bases and J by 5 bases, with 4 bases of the junction left unmatched. The CDR3 protein is CASSFGQGSTEAFF. DNA of the CDR3: TGTGCCAGCAGCTTTGGACAGGGGAGTACTGAAGCTTTCTTT. The whole variable domain, remainder taken from reference TRBV7-9 and TRBJ1-1, is DTGVSQNPRHKITKRGQNVTFRCDPISEHNRLYWYRQTLGQGPEFLTYFQNEAQLEKSRLLSDRFSAERPKGSFSTLEIQRTEQGDSAMYLCASSFGQGSTEAFFGQGTRLTVV.

CDR3 coding DNA: TGTGCCAGCAGCCATGTTGACAGGGTATACGAGCAGTACTTC. Amino acid sequence: CASSHVDRVYEQYF. The rearrangement uses TRBV4-2 and TRBJ2-7; 7 bases agree with TRBD1. Germline V lookup: CDR1 LGHNA, CDR2 YNFKEQ. V dropped 3 bases and J dropped 4; count of bases not matched to a gene: 6. This CDR3 spans 14 amino acids.

The sample holds a few counts of this clone. The genes are TRBV7-6 and TRBJ1-1; D ambiguous. The germline V and J ends were trimmed by 5 bases and 8 bases, with 12 bases remaining between them. CDR3 length: 12 residues. The germline gives CDR1 SGHVS, CDR2 FNYEAQ. CDR3 residues: CASSQGRNEAFF. As DNA, the CDR3 is TGTGCCAGCAGCCAAGGACGCAACGAAGCTTTCTTT.

The chain has TRBV27 and TRBJ2-3; 10 bases map to TRBD2. Germline assignment: CDR1 MNHEY and CDR2 SMNVEV (reference sequence). This CDR3 has 15 amino acids. Trimming took 6 bases from V and 4 from J; bases not matched to a gene: 7. The CDR3 region is CASSLLTSGADTQYF. The CDR3 nucleotides are TGTGCCAGCAGCCTTTTAACTAGCGGGGCAGATACGCAGTATTTT.

A single count supports this clone. Mismatch with germline at one junction end may stem from a read error. The V and J genes are TRBV2 and TRBJ2-1; 10 bases fit TRBD1. Germline-derived CDR1 and CDR2 are SNHLY and FYNNEI. The CDR3 covers 12 residues. The CDR3 loop reads CASSQLPGQGIF. CDR3 in DNA: TGTGCCAGCAGCCAACTTCCGGGACAGGGGATCTTC.

The rearrangement links TRBV28 to TRBJ2-2; possibly TRBD2 for D (5 bases). CDR1 MDHEN and CDR2 SYDVKM come from the germline V gene. V lost 6 bases and J lost 2, with 7 bases in between. CDR3 length: 13 residues. The CDR3 nucleotides are TGTGCCAGCAGCCGGGGAAACACCGGGGAGCTGTTTTTT. Protein sequence: CASSRGNTGELFF.

V gene TRBV6-5 combines with J gene TRBJ2-1, with 13 bases aligning to TRBD2. Germline V CDR1 and CDR2: MNHEY, SVGAGI. V was clipped by 6 bases and J by 5 bases; unmatched bases: 1. CDR3 length: 14 residues. The CDR3 region is CASRLAGGNNEQFF. DNA for the CDR3: TGTGCCAGCAGACTAGCGGGGGGGAACAATGAGCAGTTCTTC.

The V call is TRBV5-4, the J call TRBJ2-5, with D unclear. CDR3 length equals 11 residues. Trimming stripped 0 bases from V and 5 bases from J, with 2 bases between. CDR1 and CDR2 from the germline V gene are SGHNT and YYREEE (reference sequence). CDR3 nucleotide sequence: TGTGCCAGCAGCTTGGCGGAGACCCAGTACTTC. It translates to CASSLAETQYF.

Only one count was recorded for this clone. This sequence joins TRBV6-5 and TRBJ1-2, with 8 bases that match TRBD1. CDR3 size: 14 residues. Trimming cost V 6 bases and J 8 bases; bases outside gene matches: 11. Germline loops: CDR1 MNHEY, CDR2 SVGAGI. The CDR3 loop is CASRSQGVVTGYTF. Here the CDR3 DNA reads TGTGCCAGCAGGTCACAGGGGGTAGTCACCGGCTACACCTTC.

The CDR3 here is CASSVGGQREQYF. CDR3 DNA: TGTGCCAGCAGTGTGGGAGGGCAGCGCGAGCAGTACTTC. The rearrangement links TRBV28 to TRBJ2-7, with 7 bases fitting TRBD2. Germline CDR1 and CDR2: MDHEN and SYDVKM. With 5 bases clipped from V and 6 bases from J, the junction kept 7 bases outside the gene matches. CDR3 length: 13 amino acids.

The gene calls are TRBV7-3 and TRBJ2-5; D assignment may be TRBD1 or TRBD2 (5 bases each). Germline V lookup: CDR1 SGHTA, CDR2 FQGTGA. The CDR3 length is 14 residues. V lost 4 bases and J lost 5, with 14 bases in between. CDR3 region: CASSSTGLGETQYF. In nucleotides, the CDR3 is TGTGCCAGCAGCTCTACGGGGCTTGGGGAGACCCAGTACTTC.

The chain joins TRBV9 to TRBJ2-5; possible D gene TRBD2, 5 bases. Trimming shortened V by 4 bases and J by 3 bases, and 16 bases separated the two germline ends. The germline V gene encodes CDR1 SGDLS and CDR2 YYNGEE. The CDR3 totals 15 residues. In DNA form, the CDR3 reads TGTGCCAGCAGCCCCGAGGGCTTGAGAAAAGAGACCCAGTACTTC. This sequence encodes CASSPEGLRKETQYF.

The V gene is TRBV4-3, the J gene TRBJ2-7; TRBD1 is a possible D gene (6 bases). Per the germline V gene, CDR1 is LGHNA and CDR2 is YSLEER. The CDR3 is made up of 14 amino acids. Trimming stripped 5 bases from V and 1 base from J, with 12 bases between. The CDR3: CASSDDRRSYEQYF. As DNA, the CDR3 is TGCGCCAGCAGCGACGACAGGAGATCCTACGAGCAGTACTTC.

The genes are TRBV30 and TRBJ1-2, with 9 bases matching TRBD1. Germline CDR1 and CDR2: GTSNPN and SVGIG (reference sequence). V shed 5 bases and J 2 bases; nucleotides not matched to a gene: 3. The CDR3 is made up of 13 amino acids. CDR3 sequence: CAWDGQGNYGYTF. The CDR3 DNA reads TGTGCCTGGGACGGACAGGGGAACTATGGCTACACCTTC.

This chain connects TRBV5-8 to TRBJ2-1, with D perhaps TRBD2 (5 bases). The ends were cut back, 0 bases at V and 7 bases at J, with 11 bases in the middle. This CDR3 spans 14 amino acids. Per the germline V gene, CDR1 is SGHTS and CDR2 is YDEGEE. CDR3 sequence reads: CASSLAEGTNEQFF. CDR3 nucleotide sequence: TGTGCCAGCAGCTTGGCCGAGGGAACGAATGAGCAGTTCTTC.

The chain carries TRBV20-1 and TRBJ1-1; D remains unclear. The V end was cut by 2 bases, the J end by 5 bases, with 6 bases between. The CDR3 totals 11 residues. Germline V CDR1 and CDR2: DFQATT, SNEGSKA (reference sequence). CDR3 bases: TGCAGTGCTAGACGCAGTACTGAAGCTTTCTTT. Its translation is CSARRSTEAFF.

This chain joins TRBV7-8 and TRBJ1-2, with 7 bases matching TRBD1. J lost 6 bases, V lost 5 bases, and 9 bases had no gene match. The CDR3 has 14 amino acids. Germline assignment: CDR1 SGHVS and CDR2 FQNEAQ. The CDR3 DNA is TGTGCCAGCAGCCCATCACGGGACAGAAATGGCTACACCTTC. This encodes CASSPSRDRNGYTF.